Included here is one T cell receptor (beta chain) sequence, with context. The clone's antigen remains unknown. One base away there is no much larger clone; base qualities are not given. TCRbeta CDR3 regions were amplified from genomic DNA by means of the immunoSEQ Assay, a bias-controlled multiplex PCR. Regarding the original processing steps: The number of nucleated cells in each sample was estimated by amplification of reference gene primers within the assay. To quantify the absolute abundance of each unique TCRbeta CDR3 rearrangement, sequence reads were collapsed and filtered. For each sample, productive Simpson clonality was calculated as the square root of Simpson's diversity index across productive rearrangements. TCRdb re-hosts the immuneACCESS table, in-frame sequences only. Its copies lack some clones; in the studies checked, an unresolved V gene accounts for under half of them, and the cause for the rest is not known. V and J calls and clone size are copied from that table; D and trimming were computed from the DNA. The sample table holds 200,000 or so clones, of which around 84% were seen once. 20% of the sample is taken by the ten largest.

Whole blood was collected in K2EDTA tubes by collaborating institutions according to the institutions' own protocols. For TCRbeta analysis, collaborator samples were shipped as frozen whole blood, as isolated PBMCs, or as DNA extracted from either sample type. The record originates from a study of blood T cell repertoires in COVID-19 (dated by TCRdb to the early 2020s). About the study as a whole: Collaborator samples came from the United States, Italy and Spain and covered acute and convalescent phases of COVID-19. The prospective study material was composed of cDNA or gDNA derived from T cells, B-cell-depleted T cells, or PBMCs. The dataset comprised deeply sampled blood TCRbeta repertoires from subjects exposed to, actively infected with, or recovered from COVID-19. The repertoires were made available in a free public database intended to serve as a resource for research on the immune response to SARS-CoV-2. The samples were drawn from two sources: the first 160 participants of the ongoing ImmuneRACE study, and over 1,000 subjects contributed by 6 global collaborators. Sample metadata almost always included a de-identified subject ID, COVID-19 status, age in years and sex. HLA class I and class II types, where available, came from metadata supplied by the sample provider rather than from assay-based typing. What the work shows at the level of the full study, not this receptor alone: The amount of clinical and demographic metadata varied by source and participant and was provided uncurated.

Input material: peripheral blood. The clonotype was recovered from a human donor in a cohort sampled during active COVID-19.

The CDR3 loop reads CASSPTGGTEAFF. The DNA sequence reads TGTGCCAGTAGTCCGACAGGGGGCACTGAAGCTTTCTTT. Recombination linked TRBV19 to TRBJ1-1; 9 nucleotides in the junction match TRBD1. V lost 5 bases and J lost 4 bases, and the count of bases not matched to a germline gene is 2. The CDR3 spans 13 residues, from the cysteine through the phenylalanine. Kept here is only the CDR3 DNA, which spans 39 bases and is read in frame from base 1. CDR1 and CDR2 (LNHDA, SQIVND) derive from the germline V gene (reference sequence).